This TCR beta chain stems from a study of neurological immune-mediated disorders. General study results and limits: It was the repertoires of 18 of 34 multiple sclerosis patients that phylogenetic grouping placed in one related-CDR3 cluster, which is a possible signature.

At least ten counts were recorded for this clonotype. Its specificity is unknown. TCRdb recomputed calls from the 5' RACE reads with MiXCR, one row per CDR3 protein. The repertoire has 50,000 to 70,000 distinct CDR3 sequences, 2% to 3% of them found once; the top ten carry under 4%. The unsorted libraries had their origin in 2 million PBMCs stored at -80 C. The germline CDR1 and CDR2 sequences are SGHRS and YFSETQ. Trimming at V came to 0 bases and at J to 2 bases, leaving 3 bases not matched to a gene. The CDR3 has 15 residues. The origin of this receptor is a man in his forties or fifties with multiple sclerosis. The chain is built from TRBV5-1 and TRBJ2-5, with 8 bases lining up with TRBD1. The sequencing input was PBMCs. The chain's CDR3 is CASSLVGQGQETQYF. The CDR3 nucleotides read TGCGCCAGCAGCTTGGTAGGACAGGGACAAGAGACCCAGTACTTC.